This record covers a single TCR beta chain. Trimming took 4 bases from V and 3 from J; bases not matched to a gene: 1. CDR1 and CDR2 from the germline V gene are SGHTS and YDEGEE. CDR3 length: 12 residues. The data originate from a study of blood T cell repertoires in COVID-19. The assay was immunoSEQ multiplex PCR, and TCRdb's table has in-frame clones only and misses some. The sample has a few hundred thousand clones, nearly 90% seen once. Sequenced input: PBMCs or T cells enriched from blood (not recorded which). The chain has TRBV5-8 and TRBJ2-7; 7 positions agree with TRBD2. The sequence derives from a woman aged 30 to 39 who had recovered from COVID-19. The CDR3 nucleotides are TGTGCCAGCAGCCGGGGGGACTACGAGCAGTACTTC. Protein product: CASSRGDYEQYF.